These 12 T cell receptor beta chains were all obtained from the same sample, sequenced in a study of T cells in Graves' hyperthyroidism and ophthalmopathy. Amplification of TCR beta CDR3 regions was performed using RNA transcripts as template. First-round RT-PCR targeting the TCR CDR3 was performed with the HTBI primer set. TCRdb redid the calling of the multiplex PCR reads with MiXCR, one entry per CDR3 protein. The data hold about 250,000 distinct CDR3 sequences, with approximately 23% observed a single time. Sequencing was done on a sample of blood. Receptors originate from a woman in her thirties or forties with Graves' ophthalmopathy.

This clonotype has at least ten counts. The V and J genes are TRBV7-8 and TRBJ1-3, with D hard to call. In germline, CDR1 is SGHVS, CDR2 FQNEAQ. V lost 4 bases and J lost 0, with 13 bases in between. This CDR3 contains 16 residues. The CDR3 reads CASSSEAGPSGNTIYF. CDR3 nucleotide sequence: TGTGCCAGCAGCTCTGAAGCCGGGCCCTCTGGAAACACCATATATTTT.

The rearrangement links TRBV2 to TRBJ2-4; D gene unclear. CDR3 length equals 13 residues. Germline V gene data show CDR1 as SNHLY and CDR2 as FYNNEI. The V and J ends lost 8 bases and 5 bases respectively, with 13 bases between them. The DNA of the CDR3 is TGTGCCAGCGTTTTGCGCAGCGAAAACATTCAGTACTTC. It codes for CASVLRSENIQYF.

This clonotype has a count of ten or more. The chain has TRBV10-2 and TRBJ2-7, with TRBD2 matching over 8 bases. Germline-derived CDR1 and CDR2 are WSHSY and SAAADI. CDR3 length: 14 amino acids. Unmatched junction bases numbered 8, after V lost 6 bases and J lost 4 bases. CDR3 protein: CASRKGLVGYEQYF. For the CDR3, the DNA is TGCGCCAGCAGGAAGGGACTAGTAGGGTACGAGCAGTACTTC.

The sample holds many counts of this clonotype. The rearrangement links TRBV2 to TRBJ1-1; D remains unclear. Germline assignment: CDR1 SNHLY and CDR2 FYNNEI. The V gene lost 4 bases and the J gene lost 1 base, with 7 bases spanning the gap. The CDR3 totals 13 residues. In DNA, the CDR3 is TGTGCCAGCAGTGGAGAGAGGAACACTGAAGCTTTCTTT. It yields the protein CASSGERNTEAFF. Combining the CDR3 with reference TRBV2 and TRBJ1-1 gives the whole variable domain EPEVTQTPSHQVTQMGQEVILRCVPISNHLYFYWYRQILGQKVEFLVSFYNNEISEKSEIFDDQFSVERPDGSNFTLKIRSTKLEDSAMYFCASSGERNTEAFFGQGTRLTVV.

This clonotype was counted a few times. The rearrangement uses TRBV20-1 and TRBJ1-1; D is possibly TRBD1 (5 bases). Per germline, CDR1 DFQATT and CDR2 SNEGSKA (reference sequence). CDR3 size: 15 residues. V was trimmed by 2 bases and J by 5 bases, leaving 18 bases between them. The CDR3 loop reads CSARTLGGGGTEAFF. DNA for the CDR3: TGCAGTGCTAGAACTCTCGGTGGGGGTGGGACTGAAGCTTTCTTT.

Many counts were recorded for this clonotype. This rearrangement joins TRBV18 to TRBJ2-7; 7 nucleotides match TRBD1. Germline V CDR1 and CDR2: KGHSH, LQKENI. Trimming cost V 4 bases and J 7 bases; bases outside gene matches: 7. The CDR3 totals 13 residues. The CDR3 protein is CASSLTGAWEQYF. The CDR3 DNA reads TGTGCCAGCTCACTTACAGGGGCCTGGGAGCAGTACTTC.

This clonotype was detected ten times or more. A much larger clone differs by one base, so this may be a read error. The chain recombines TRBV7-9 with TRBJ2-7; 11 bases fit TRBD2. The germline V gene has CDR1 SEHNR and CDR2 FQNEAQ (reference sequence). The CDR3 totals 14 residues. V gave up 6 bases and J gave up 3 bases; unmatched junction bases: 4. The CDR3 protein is CASRPGTSGYEQYF. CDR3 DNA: TGTGCCAGCAGACCCGGGACTAGCGGCTACGAGCAGTACTTC. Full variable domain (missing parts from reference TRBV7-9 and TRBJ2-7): DTGVSQNPRHKITKRGQNVTFRCDPISEHNRLYWYRQTLGQGPEFLTYFQNEAQLEKSRLLSDRFSAERPKGSFSTLEIQRTEQGDSAMYLCASRPGTSGYEQYFGPGTRLTVT.

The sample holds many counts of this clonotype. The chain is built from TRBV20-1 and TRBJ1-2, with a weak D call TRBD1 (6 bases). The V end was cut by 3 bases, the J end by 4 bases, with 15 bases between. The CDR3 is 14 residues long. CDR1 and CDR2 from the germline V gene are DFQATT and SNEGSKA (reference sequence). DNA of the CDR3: TGCAGTGCTAGTGACGCCAGGGGCGGCTATGGCTACACCTTC. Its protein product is CSASDARGGYGYTF.

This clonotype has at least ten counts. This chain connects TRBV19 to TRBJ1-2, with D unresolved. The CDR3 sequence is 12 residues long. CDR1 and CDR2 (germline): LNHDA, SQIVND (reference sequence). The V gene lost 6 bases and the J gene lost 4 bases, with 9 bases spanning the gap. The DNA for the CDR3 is TGTGCCAGTAGCGGGAGGCCCTATGGCTACACCTTC. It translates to CASSGRPYGYTF.

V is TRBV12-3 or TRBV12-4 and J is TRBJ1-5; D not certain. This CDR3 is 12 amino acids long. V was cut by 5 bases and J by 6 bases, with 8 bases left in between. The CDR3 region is CASSIPFQPQHF. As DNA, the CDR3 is TGTGCCAGCAGTATCCCCTTTCAGCCCCAGCATTTT.

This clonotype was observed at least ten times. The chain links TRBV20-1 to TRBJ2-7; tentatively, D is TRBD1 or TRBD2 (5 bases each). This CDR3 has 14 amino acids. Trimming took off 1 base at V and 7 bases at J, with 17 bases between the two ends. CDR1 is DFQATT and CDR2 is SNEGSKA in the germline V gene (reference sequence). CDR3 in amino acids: CSARAGAPLSEQYF. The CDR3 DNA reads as TGCAGTGCTAGAGCCGGGGCTCCTTTGTCGGAGCAGTACTTC.

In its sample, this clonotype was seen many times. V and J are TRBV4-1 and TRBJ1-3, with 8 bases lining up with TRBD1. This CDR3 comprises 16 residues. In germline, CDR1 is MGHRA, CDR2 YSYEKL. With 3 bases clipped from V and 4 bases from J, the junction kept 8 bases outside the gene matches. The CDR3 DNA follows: TGCGCCAGCAGCCAGCCGTCGACAGGGGTCGGAAACACCATATATTTT. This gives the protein CASSQPSTGVGNTIYF.